This T cell receptor beta chain was recorded in a study of regulatory T cells in long-lasting Graves disease. The authors built TCR beta libraries using iRepertoire HTBI primers and Arm-PCR of CDR3 regions. TCRdb itself ran the multiplex PCR reads through MiXCR, one entry per CDR3 protein. This sample has approximately 540,000 distinct CDR3 sequences; around 12% occur once, and the top ten carry almost 9%. This clonotype was observed a handful of times. Antigen unknown. Described time point: newly diagnosed GD, antithyroid drugs for less than 3 months. The TCR library was prepared using RNA isolated from PBMCs. EDTA tubes collected 9 to 9.5 milliliters of peripheral blood. General observations from the study: Persistent Graves' cases showed lower TCR diversity than newly diagnosed cases. The persistent group shared 2,741 public clonotypes, more than the approximately 1,000 shared by new patients.

CDR3 size: 17 residues. The germline V gene encodes CDR1 MGHRA and CDR2 YSYEKL. The J segment lost 6 bases and the V segment lost 2 bases, leaving 14 bases of the junction unmatched. The same sample was also used in a study of T cells in Graves' hyperthyroidism and ophthalmopathy.

The genes are TRBV4-1 and TRBJ2-7; 9 bases are a match to TRBD1. The origin of this receptor is a woman under 40 with Graves disease. Sequenced material: peripheral blood mononuclear cells (PBMCs), taken at new diagnosis, from a patient treated with antithyroid drugs. The CDR3 protein is CASSQYMGTGTISEQYF. Here the CDR3 DNA reads TGCGCCAGCAGCCAATATATGGGGACAGGGACCATCAGCGAGCAGTACTTC.